Listed below are T cell receptor beta chains from one sample, sequenced in a study of response to subunit inactivated influenza vaccine. TCRdb re-analysed the RT-PCR reads in MiXCR, keeping a single row per CDR3 protein. Of fewer than 800,000 distinct CDR3 sequences listed, 15% to 18% are singletons. This specimen consisted of PBMCs from blood, obtained roughly 12 days after vaccination. The receptor set was obtained from a man aged 45-65 years who received an inactivated influenza vaccine. Each CDR3 is given with its conserved first and last residue. Clone size appears in some rows only: once, few, many, or a class for an expanded clone.

few,TRBV20-1,TRBJ2-7,CSARGGGYYEQYF
NA,TRBV20-1,TRBJ2-7,CSARAGTPSYEQYF
many,TRBV28,TRBJ2-7,CASSPLLTGDYEQYF
NA,TRBV6-2/TRBV6-3,TRBJ2-5,CASSYSAGGSQETQYF
few,TRBV5-5,TRBJ1-2,CASSQETMRNYGYTF
NA,TRBV5-5,TRBJ2-1,CASSLGTTNEQFF
NA,TRBV29-1,TRBJ2-5,CSVTLTGGRGETQYF
few,TRBV12-3/TRBV12-4,TRBJ2-2,CASRPGPGQGTGELFF
few,TRBV20-1,TRBJ2-1,CSARGGSSGINEQFF
NA,TRBV20-1,TRBJ2-3,CSAIAGGPSPSGTDTQYF
few,TRBV4-2,TRBJ1-1,CASRGRGTEAFF
NA,TRBV5-6,TRBJ1-2,CASRKTGQGVDGYTF
few,TRBV5-1,TRBJ1-1,CASSYGGLTGTSTEAFF
NA,TRBV10-3,TRBJ1-1,CAISLSTGIANTEAFF
NA,TRBV4-3,TRBJ2-5,CASSQEPGQEAQYF
many,TRBV6-2/TRBV6-3,TRBJ1-5,CASSYSRRETSHQPQHF
many,TRBV10-3,TRBJ2-1,CAISESNYNEQFF
many,TRBV7-8,TRBJ2-1,CASSPPDNEQFF
NA,TRBV2,TRBJ2-7,CASSEDRTDYEQYF
NA,TRBV20-1,TRBJ1-4,CSARRRQFEEKLFF
few,TRBV2,TRBJ2-5,CASSEEVLQETQYF
few,TRBV15,TRBJ2-7,CATSKTGVALSHEQYF
NA,TRBV20-1,TRBJ2-7,CSARHQTGGYEQYF
NA,TRBV6-2/TRBV6-3,TRBJ1-5,CASSYEGTLSPQHF
few,TRBV9,TRBJ1-1,CASSVGGGDTEAFF
many,TRBV18,TRBJ1-1,CASSPNMNTEAFF
many,TRBV28,TRBJ1-6,CASRYRNSPLHF
NA,TRBV20-1,TRBJ2-5,CSAMDSDVQTQYF
few,TRBV7-9,TRBJ1-1,CASSQRPGTANTEAFF
few,TRBV5-1,TRBJ1-2,CASSAGTGALVGYTF
few,TRBV28,TRBJ2-5,CASSFLLETQYF
few,TRBV2,TRBJ2-7,CASSQPEGPYEQYF
NA,TRBV7-8,TRBJ1-1,CASSLGLGQGMEAFF
few,TRBV3-1,TRBJ1-2,CASSQGIASYGYTF
few,TRBV27,TRBJ2-7,CASSPMGGISLLYEQYF
NA,TRBV4-2,TRBJ2-2,CASGTGTGELFF
once,TRBV7-8,TRBJ1-5,CASSLLQGASNQPQHF
NA,TRBV20-1,TRBJ2-3,CCASALIAGEGPDTQYF
NA,TRBV5-1,TRBJ2-5,CASGLVPTIQETQYF
NA,TRBV7-2,TRBJ2-1,CASSPYTRPSRDEQFF
NA,TRBV29-1,TRBJ2-7,CSVIGALSYEQYF
few,TRBV5-1,TRBJ1-1,CASGRDPGNTEAFF
few,TRBV6-2/TRBV6-3,TRBJ2-7,CASRKGLVYEQYF
few,TRBV6-4,TRBJ2-2,CASSEQGAGTGELFF
many,TRBV12-3/TRBV12-4,TRBJ2-1,CASTTGPYNEQFF
NA,TRBV4-3,TRBJ2-1,CASSPYGAAAYNEQFF
NA,TRBV14,TRBJ2-3,CASSQFGHISDTQYF
few,TRBV7-8,TRBJ1-2,CASSPDRGEGGYTF
NA,TRBV20-1,TRBJ2-1,CSAPLAGGRSQFF
many,TRBV10-3,TRBJ1-6,CAISEAGTVNSPLHF
NA,TRBV9,TRBJ1-2,CASSVDGGRHYGYTF